This TCR beta chain emerged from a study of Graves' ophthalmopathy and Graves' hyperthyroidism. General observations from the study: Using 13 signatures, a model distinguished ophthalmopathy from stable hyperthyroidism, reaching around 88% sensitivity and 80% to 83% specificity.

Researchers took RNA transcripts and amplified TCR beta CDR3 regions from them. In the first round, RT-PCR was carried out with HTBI primers, and a multiplex PCR formed the second round. TCRdb ran MiXCR on the multiplex PCR reads and lists one entry per CDR3 protein. This table has around 1,200,000 distinct CDR3 sequences, about 36% appearing once. Trimming pared 4 bases from V and 8 bases from J, leaving 23 bases between. CDR3 length equals 16 residues. Germline V gene sequence: CDR1 LNHDA, CDR2 SQIVND (reference sequence). Points on this clonotype: The antigen is unknown.

Sequencing was carried out using peripheral blood or thyroid tissue (not recorded which). This receptor was taken from an adult man with Graves' hyperthyroidism. The rearrangement links TRBV19 to TRBJ1-2; TRBD1 might be the D (5 bases). The CDR3 bases are TGTGCCAGTAGTACCGCCGGGTCCAGGGTTTTAGAGGGCTACACCTTC. Translating gives CASSTAGSRVLEGYTF.